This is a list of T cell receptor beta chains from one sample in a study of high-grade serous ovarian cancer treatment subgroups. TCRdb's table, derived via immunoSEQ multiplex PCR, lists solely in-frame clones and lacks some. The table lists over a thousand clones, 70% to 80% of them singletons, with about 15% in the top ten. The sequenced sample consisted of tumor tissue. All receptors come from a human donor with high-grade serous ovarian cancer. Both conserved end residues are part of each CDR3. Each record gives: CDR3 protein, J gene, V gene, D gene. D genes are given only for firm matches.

cdr3_aa: CAVRQGTGNQPQHF
j_call: TRBJ1-5
v_call: TRBV19
d_call: TRBD1

cdr3_aa: CASSLAGGHFYGYTF
j_call: TRBJ1-2
v_call: TRBV5-1
d_call: NA

cdr3_aa: CASSQKDEQFF
j_call: TRBJ2-1
v_call: TRBV2
d_call: NA

cdr3_aa: CAWSSGGANGYTF
j_call: TRBJ1-2
v_call: TRBV30
d_call: NA

cdr3_aa: CASSLAGQGNTGELFF
j_call: TRBJ2-2
v_call: TRBV7-8
d_call: TRBD1

cdr3_aa: CASRLEGAFEKLFF
j_call: TRBJ1-4
v_call: TRBV4-1
d_call: TRBD1

cdr3_aa: CASSVEGGNPSEAFF
j_call: TRBJ1-1
v_call: TRBV9
d_call: NA

cdr3_aa: CAINDALNTEAFF
j_call: TRBJ1-1
v_call: TRBV10-3
d_call: NA

cdr3_aa: CASSPLDRRYEQYF
j_call: TRBJ2-7
v_call: TRBV27
d_call: NA

cdr3_aa: CSVEGGLENYGYTF
j_call: TRBJ1-2
v_call: TRBV29-1
d_call: NA

cdr3_aa: CASSIKLESRTYGYTF
j_call: TRBJ1-2
v_call: TRBV7-6
d_call: NA

cdr3_aa: CASSAIGTGPDPDTQYF
j_call: TRBJ2-3
v_call: TRBV9
d_call: TRBD1

cdr3_aa: CASSLIWGASEAFF
j_call: TRBJ1-1
v_call: TRBV7-2
d_call: NA

cdr3_aa: CASSQVSSGLYEQYF
j_call: TRBJ2-7
v_call: TRBV4-1
d_call: NA

cdr3_aa: CAISEASYEQYF
j_call: TRBJ2-7
v_call: TRBV10-3
d_call: NA

cdr3_aa: CASSLRASSYEQYF
j_call: TRBJ2-7
v_call: TRBV7-2
d_call: NA

cdr3_aa: CASDRGPTGEAFF
j_call: TRBJ1-1
v_call: TRBV19
d_call: TRBD1

cdr3_aa: CASSQDFTEGVYSPLHF
j_call: TRBJ1-6
v_call: TRBV4-3
d_call: NA

cdr3_aa: CASSVTSTEAFF
j_call: TRBJ1-1
v_call: TRBV5-6
d_call: NA

cdr3_aa: CASSAQGRSSPLHF
j_call: TRBJ1-6
v_call: TRBV9
d_call: TRBD1

cdr3_aa: CAISATKTGNTIYF
j_call: TRBJ1-3
v_call: TRBV10-3
d_call: NA

cdr3_aa: CASSIGQGAYEQYF
j_call: TRBJ2-7
v_call: TRBV5-1
d_call: TRBD1

cdr3_aa: CASSQGSGSGIGYTF
j_call: TRBJ1-2
v_call: TRBV4-1
d_call: NA

cdr3_aa: CASSETRGRYSPLHF
j_call: TRBJ1-6
v_call: TRBV2
d_call: TRBD1

cdr3_aa: CASSWTNEKLFF
j_call: TRBJ1-4
v_call: TRBV13
d_call: NA

cdr3_aa: CASGLVQAGGDEQFF
j_call: TRBJ2-1
v_call: TRBV12-5
d_call: TRBD1